This is a list of T cell receptor beta chains from one sample in a study of T cells in Graves' hyperthyroidism and ophthalmopathy. TCRdb processed the multiplex PCR reads anew with MiXCR; each CDR3 protein has one entry. The table lists 300,000 to 400,000 distinct CDR3 sequences, around a sixth of them singletons. The material sequenced was blood. All receptors come from a woman aged 50 to 60 with Graves' hyperthyroidism. Both conserved end residues are part of each CDR3. D genes are given only for firm matches. Clone size is given for some rows only: seen once, a few or many times, or a class if the clone is expanded.

d_call j_call v_call clone_size cdr3_aa cdr3_nt
TRBD2 TRBJ2-7 TRBV20-1 many CSARDIGGGIVYEQYF TGCAGTGCTAGAGATATTGGCGGGGGGATTGTCTACGAGCAGTACTTC
NA TRBJ1-3 TRBV6-1 few CASSEQGSSGNTIYF TGTGCCAGCAGTGAACAGGGTTCTTCTGGAAACACCATATATTTT
TRBD2 TRBJ2-1 TRBV7-8 few CASSSSGGGEQFF TGTGCCAGCAGCTCGAGCGGGGGCGGTGAGCAGTTCTTC
NA TRBJ2-2 TRBV28 many CASSSLGTGELFF TGTGCCAGCAGTTCTTTAGGCACCGGGGAGCTGTTTTTT
NA TRBJ2-5 TRBV2 many CASSEGRTSETQYF TGTGCCAGCAGTGAAGGGCGGACGAGCGAGACCCAGTACTTC
NA TRBJ2-5 TRBV7-9 few CASSWASGTAGPQYF TGTGCCAGCAGCTGGGCCTCCGGGACCGCGGGTCCCCAGTACTTC
NA TRBJ1-1 TRBV5-1 NA CASSLLPANTEAFF TGCGCCAGCAGCTTGTTGCCAGCGAACACTGAAGCTTTCTTT
TRBD2 TRBJ2-1 TRBV20-1 many CSASGRALNEQFF TGCAGTGCTAGCGGGAGGGCTCTCAATGAGCAGTTCTTC
TRBD1 TRBJ1-1 TRBV7-8 few CASSPLGQGRNTEAFF TGTGCCAGCAGCCCGTTGGGACAGGGGCGGAACACTGAAGCTTTCTTT
NA TRBJ2-2 TRBV9 NA CASSGRGATGKFTGELFF TGTGCCAGCAGCGGCCGTGGGGCGACAGGAAAATTCACCGGGGAGCTGTTTTTT
NA TRBJ2-3 TRBV29-1 NA CSVALGSAVSDTQYF TGCAGCGTTGCGCTTGGCTCCGCCGTCTCAGATACGCAGTATTTT
NA TRBJ2-3 TRBV7-3 NA CASSLAGGSGDTQYF TGTGCCAGCAGCTTAGCAGGGGGGAGTGGAGATACGCAGTATTTT
NA TRBJ1-1 TRBV11-3 many CASSFNTNTEAFF TGTGCCAGCAGCTTTAACACGAACACTGAAGCTTTCTTT
NA TRBJ2-1 TRBV20-1 NA CSATPWGDYNEQFF TGCAGTGCTACGCCCTGGGGGGACTACAATGAGCAGTTCTTC
NA TRBJ2-3 TRBV6-1 many CASSPLALGSDTQYF TGTGCCAGCAGTCCTCTAGCTCTTGGGTCAGATACGCAGTATTTT
TRBD1 TRBJ1-4 TRBV12-3/TRBV12-4 few CASSFDRGVEKLFF TGTGCCAGCAGTTTCGACAGGGGGGTTGAAAAACTGTTTTTT
NA TRBJ1-5 TRBV5-8 few CASSLDPTGNQPQHF TGTGCCAGCAGCCTGGACCCCACAGGGAATCAGCCCCAGCATTTT
TRBD1 TRBJ1-4 TRBV25-1 few CASRPRDSLNEKLFF TGTGCCAGCCGGCCCCGGGACAGTTTAAATGAAAAACTGTTTTTT
NA TRBJ2-1 TRBV2 many CASGGADNEQFF TGTGCCAGCGGGGGCGCTGACAATGAGCAGTTCTTC
TRBD2 TRBJ2-3 TRBV7-6 NA CASSLAWTSGESTDTQYF TGTGCCAGCAGCTTAGCGTGGACTAGCGGGGAAAGCACAGATACGCAGTATTTT
NA TRBJ1-2 TRBV5-1 many CASSWAGNYGYTF TGCGCCAGCAGCTGGGCCGGAAACTATGGCTACACCTTC
NA TRBJ1-1 TRBV19 NA CASSIQDRGTEAFF TGTGCCAGTAGTATTCAGGACCGTGGTACTGAAGCTTTCTTT
NA TRBJ1-2 TRBV10-3 few CASAAVSANYGYAF TGTGCCAGTGCCGCCGTGTCAGCTAACTATGGCTACGCCTTC
TRBD2 TRBJ2-3 TRBV5-1 many CASSLASSGTRTDTQYF TGCGCCAGCAGCTTGGCTTCTAGCGGGACCCGCACAGATACGCAGTATTTT
NA TRBJ2-5 TRBV5-4 few CASSFIREQTQYF TGTGCCAGCAGCTTTATCAGGGAACAGACCCAGTACTTC
TRBD1 TRBJ2-3 TRBV19 NA CASRADRGLVDTQYF TGTGCCAGTAGAGCCGACAGGGGGCTAGTAGATACGCAGTATTTT
NA TRBJ1-5 TRBV10-2 NA CASSDLYGSSNQPQHF TGCGCCAGCAGTGATCTTTACGGATCGAGCAATCAGCCCCAGCATTTT
NA TRBJ2-3 TRBV28 many CASSFPSALTDTQYF TGTGCCAGCAGTTTTCCTTCGGCTCTCACAGATACGCAGTATTTT
TRBD2 TRBJ2-3 TRBV20-1 NA CSARDSRASGSTDTQYF TGCAGTGCTAGAGATAGCAGGGCTAGCGGGAGTACAGATACGCAGTATTTT
TRBD1 TRBJ2-7 TRBV29-1 many CSVVGQGADEQYF TGCAGCGTTGTCGGCCAGGGGGCAGACGAGCAGTACTTC
NA TRBJ1-3 TRBV29-1 once CSVLGDAGNTIYF TGCAGCGTTCTTGGGGACGCTGGAAACACCATATATTTT
TRBD2 TRBJ2-5 TRBV9 NA CASSGGGEETQYF TGTGCCAGCAGCGGGGGGGGTGAAGAGACCCAGTACTTC
TRBD1 TRBJ1-5 TRBV18 NA CASSPIQGDQPQHF TGTGCCAGCTCACCAATACAGGGGGATCAGCCCCAGCATTTT
NA TRBJ2-3 TRBV6-1 NA CASSDRNPDPDTQYF TGTGCCAGCAGTGACCGGAACCCTGATCCAGATACGCAGTATTTT
NA TRBJ2-1 TRBV29-1 many CSVELAGDEQFF TGCAGCGTTGAACTAGCTGGTGATGAGCAGTTCTTC
NA TRBJ1-5 TRBV11-2 many CASSLEIVGNQPQHF TGTGCCAGCAGCTTAGAGATAGTTGGCAATCAGCCCCAGCATTTT
TRBD1 TRBJ1-1 TRBV6-1 many CASSEAAGDRATEAFF TGTGCCAGCAGTGAAGCGGCAGGGGACAGGGCCACTGAAGCTTTCTTT
NA TRBJ2-5 TRBV27 many CASRLTGGGETQYF TGTGCCAGCAGACTAACAGGGGGGGGAGAGACCCAGTACTTC
NA TRBJ1-1 TRBV20-1 many CSARLGQRNTEAFF TGCAGTGCTAGGCTGGGACAAAGGAACACTGAAGCTTTCTTT
TRBD1 TRBJ2-7 TRBV7-8 few CASSTRTGVPYEQYF TGTGCCAGCAGCACGCGGACAGGGGTTCCCTACGAGCAGTACTTC
NA TRBJ1-6 TRBV6-1 NA CAGRTNGAPNSPLHF TGTGCCGGACGGACGAACGGGGCCCCTAATTCACCCCTCCACTTT
NA TRBJ2-3 TRBV19 NA CASRPQGQYAQYF TGTGCCAGTAGGCCCCAGGGCCAGTACGCGCAGTATTTT